Described below is a single T cell receptor (beta chain) sequence and its context. Sequencing used immunoSEQ multiplex PCR; TCRdb keeps in-frame clones, though not all of them. This table has over 90,000 clones, nearly 97% appearing once. The CDR3 sequence is 15 residues long. With 5 bases removed from V and 2 bases from J, the gap between germline ends came to 15 bases. Germline values: CDR1 SEHNR, CDR2 FQNEAQ (reference sequence). This specimen belongs to a study of technical replicates of blood from a handful of donors. The chain carries TRBV7-9 and TRBJ1-2; D is possibly TRBD1 (6 bases). The specimen sequenced was T cells isolated from PBMCs. The receptor was isolated from a human donor in good health. In nucleotides, the CDR3 is TGTGCCAGCAGCGCCCAACAGGGATCGAACTATGGCTACACCTTC. As protein: CASSAQQGSNYGYTF. The complete variable domain, with remaining parts taken from reference TRBV7-9 and TRBJ1-2, reads DTGVSQNPRHKITKRGQNVTFRCDPISEHNRLYWYRQTLGQGPEFLTYFQNEAQLEKSRLLSDRFSAERPKGSFSTLEIQRTEQGDSAMYLCASSAQQGSNYGYTFGSGTRLTVV.